A selection of T cell receptor beta chains follows, all from one sample in a study of PD-L1 blockade in urothelial cancer. Measured with immunoSEQ multiplex PCR; TCRdb has only the in-frame clones, and not every one. The sample includes about 56,000 clones, about 85% seen only once; the top ten take around a sixth. This material consisted of PBMCs, taken around atezolizumab (anti-PD-L1) treatment. The receptors shown here come from a man aged 65-85 years with urothelial cancer. CDR3s include the opening cysteine and the closing phenylalanine or tryptophan. The D gene is left open where the match is weak. Size tells how often a clone was seen (once, few, many) or the class of an expanded clone, and some rows leave it out.

j_call: TRBJ1-2
d_call: TRBD1
v_call: TRBV19
clone_size: .
cdr3_nt: TGTGCCAGTAGTCTAGGACAGGGTCTAGAAGATGGCTACACCTTC
cdr3_aa: CASSLGQGLEDGYTF

j_call: TRBJ2-5
d_call: .
v_call: TRBV5-1
clone_size: .
cdr3_nt: TGCGCCAGCAGCCGAGGGACAACCCCACAAGAGACCCAGTACTTC
cdr3_aa: CASSRGTTPQETQYF

j_call: TRBJ1-2
d_call: .
v_call: TRBV6-5
clone_size: .
cdr3_nt: TGTGCCAGCAGTTACGGGGGGGCGGGCGGCTACACCTTC
cdr3_aa: CASSYGGAGGYTF

j_call: TRBJ1-2
d_call: TRBD1
v_call: TRBV10-2
clone_size: .
cdr3_nt: TGCGCCAGCAGACGGGACAGGGTAAACTATGGCTACACCTTC
cdr3_aa: CASRRDRVNYGYTF

j_call: TRBJ2-7
d_call: TRBD2
v_call: TRBV28
clone_size: .
cdr3_nt: TGTGCCAGCAGTCCATATAACGGGGCTAGCGGGAGGGCCGCCTACGAGCAGTACTTC
cdr3_aa: CASSPYNGASGRAAYEQYF

j_call: TRBJ1-1
d_call: .
v_call: TRBV9
clone_size: .
cdr3_nt: TGTGCCAGCAGCGTAGAAGAGGGGGTAGAAGCTTTCTTT
cdr3_aa: CASSVEEGVEAFF

j_call: TRBJ1-2
d_call: .
v_call: TRBV30
clone_size: few
cdr3_nt: TGTGCCTGGAGTGCAGGGCAGTGGAATGGGGGCTACACCTTC
cdr3_aa: CAWSAGQWNGGYTF

j_call: TRBJ2-7
d_call: TRBD1
v_call: TRBV2
clone_size: .
cdr3_nt: TGTGCCAGCAGCTCGGGACAGGGATTCTACGAGCAGTACTTC
cdr3_aa: CASSSGQGFYEQYF

j_call: TRBJ2-2
d_call: TRBD1
v_call: TRBV27
clone_size: .
cdr3_nt: TGTGCCAGCAGTTTAGGGACAGGCAACACCGGGGAGCTGTTTTTT
cdr3_aa: CASSLGTGNTGELFF

j_call: TRBJ2-1
d_call: .
v_call: TRBV5-6
clone_size: .
cdr3_nt: TGTGCCAGCAGCTCCCTGGGGCGCGGTCCGCAGTTCTTC
cdr3_aa: CASSSLGRGPQFF

j_call: TRBJ2-7
d_call: .
v_call: TRBV4-2
clone_size: .
cdr3_nt: TGTGCCAGCAGCCAAGATAATGGCGGGCACTCAGCCTACGAGCAGTACTTC
cdr3_aa: CASSQDNGGHSAYEQYF

j_call: TRBJ2-5
d_call: TRBD1
v_call: TRBV7-7
clone_size: .
cdr3_nt: TGTGCCAGCACCCTAGGGGCCACAGGGGGACAAGAGACCCAGTACTTC
cdr3_aa: CASTLGATGGQETQYF

j_call: TRBJ1-2
d_call: TRBD1
v_call: TRBV9
clone_size: .
cdr3_nt: TGTGCCAGCAGCTCTGGGACAGGCCTGGGGGGCTACACCTTC
cdr3_aa: CASSSGTGLGGYTF

j_call: TRBJ1-1
d_call: .
v_call: TRBV5-4
clone_size: few
cdr3_nt: TGTGCCAGCAGCTTGGGAAGCAGGGGCGGCACTGAAGCTTTCTTT
cdr3_aa: CASSLGSRGGTEAFF

j_call: TRBJ2-3
d_call: .
v_call: TRBV2
clone_size: .
cdr3_nt: TGTGCCAGCAGAAAGGAGAGAGCGGTGGCAGATACGCAGTATTTT
cdr3_aa: CASRKERAVADTQYF

j_call: TRBJ2-1
d_call: TRBD1
v_call: TRBV5-6
clone_size: .
cdr3_nt: TGTGCCAGCAGCTGGGGACAGGGGACCTACAATGAGCAGTTCTTC
cdr3_aa: CASSWGQGTYNEQFF

j_call: TRBJ1-2
d_call: .
v_call: TRBV19
clone_size: .
cdr3_nt: TGTGCCAGTAGTTTACCCTCGGGCGGGGACTATGGCTACACCTTC
cdr3_aa: CASSLPSGGDYGYTF

j_call: TRBJ1-1
d_call: .
v_call: TRBV5-5
clone_size: .
cdr3_nt: TGTGCCAGCAGCTTGCATAGGAACACTGAAGCTTTCTTT
cdr3_aa: CASSLHRNTEAFF

j_call: TRBJ1-1
d_call: .
v_call: TRBV4-1
clone_size: .
cdr3_nt: TGCGCCAGCAGCCAAGATGGAAGGGGGAACACTGAAGCTTTCTTT
cdr3_aa: CASSQDGRGNTEAFF

j_call: TRBJ2-7
d_call: TRBD1
v_call: TRBV11-2
clone_size: .
cdr3_nt: TGTGCCAGCAGCTTAGAAAGCCGAGACAGGGTTACCTACGAGCAGTACTTC
cdr3_aa: CASSLESRDRVTYEQYF

j_call: TRBJ2-5
d_call: TRBD1
v_call: TRBV15
clone_size: .
cdr3_nt: TGTGCCACCAGGAGGACAGGGGCCGTGGGAGAGACCCAGTACTTC
cdr3_aa: CATRRTGAVGETQYF

j_call: TRBJ2-3
d_call: TRBD2
v_call: TRBV12-5
clone_size: .
cdr3_nt: TGTGCTAGTGGTTTGTACGGCGGGAGTAGGACAGATACGCAGTATTTT
cdr3_aa: CASGLYGGSRTDTQYF

j_call: TRBJ1-1
d_call: .
v_call: TRBV5-5
clone_size: .
cdr3_nt: TGTGCCAGCAGCCTTTCTGGGGGCTGGGGGAACACTGAAGCTTTCTTT
cdr3_aa: CASSLSGGWGNTEAFF

j_call: TRBJ2-1
d_call: TRBD1
v_call: TRBV2
clone_size: .
cdr3_nt: TGTGCCAGCAGTCTAGACAGGGGGGAATACAATGAGCAGTTCTTC
cdr3_aa: CASSLDRGEYNEQFF

j_call: TRBJ1-4
d_call: .
v_call: TRBV28
clone_size: few
cdr3_nt: TGTGCCAGCAGTCTGTGGACAGCGAAAAATGAAAAACTGTTTTTT
cdr3_aa: CASSLWTAKNEKLFF

j_call: TRBJ2-1
d_call: .
v_call: TRBV9
clone_size: .
cdr3_nt: TGTGCCAGCAGCGTGGAGGGGGCCGGATTTGATGAGCAGTTCTTC
cdr3_aa: CASSVEGAGFDEQFF

j_call: TRBJ1-1
d_call: .
v_call: TRBV6-5
clone_size: .
cdr3_nt: TGTGCCAGCAGTGAAGACAGATCTGAAGCTTTCTTT
cdr3_aa: CASSEDRSEAFF

j_call: TRBJ2-5
d_call: .
v_call: TRBV9
clone_size: .
cdr3_nt: TGTGCCAGCAGCGTCCCTCCGGAGACCCAGTACTTC
cdr3_aa: CASSVPPETQYF

j_call: TRBJ1-1
d_call: TRBD1
v_call: TRBV9
clone_size: .
cdr3_nt: TGTGCCAGCAGCGTAGAGTCGAGCAGGGGGCTGATCGGGCCTAGGAACACTGAAGCTTTCTTT
cdr3_aa: CASSVESSRGLIGPRNTEAFF

j_call: TRBJ1-2
d_call: .
v_call: TRBV5-6
clone_size: .
cdr3_nt: TGTGCCAGCAGCATCGACGGAGACTATGGCTACACCTTC
cdr3_aa: CASSIDGDYGYTF

j_call: TRBJ2-3
d_call: TRBD2
v_call: TRBV10-3
clone_size: .
cdr3_nt: TGTGCCATCAGCGGGGCTGGGCTAGCGGGGGACATGAAGTATTTT
cdr3_aa: CAISGAGLAGDMKYF

j_call: TRBJ2-7
d_call: .
v_call: TRBV2
clone_size: .
cdr3_nt: TGTGCCACGGGGGAGAGGGAACTTACCTACGAGCAGTACTTC
cdr3_aa: CATGERELTYEQYF

j_call: TRBJ2-5
d_call: .
v_call: TRBV5-1
clone_size: .
cdr3_nt: TGCGCCAGCAGCCCCGGGTCCCAAGAGACCCAGTACTTC
cdr3_aa: CASSPGSQETQYF

j_call: TRBJ2-7
d_call: .
v_call: TRBV7-9
clone_size: .
cdr3_nt: TGTGCCAGCAGCCGGCCGGGGAGCTACGAGCAGTACTTC
cdr3_aa: CASSRPGSYEQYF

j_call: TRBJ1-2
d_call: TRBD1
v_call: TRBV30
clone_size: once
cdr3_nt: TGTGCCTGGAGTGCTACAGGGGGCTGGGGCTACACCTTC
cdr3_aa: CAWSATGGWGYTF

j_call: TRBJ2-7
d_call: .
v_call: TRBV28
clone_size: .
cdr3_nt: TGTGCCACCAGAGACCCGAATGGGAGCTACGAGCAGTACTTC
cdr3_aa: CATRDPNGSYEQYF

j_call: TRBJ2-3
d_call: TRBD2
v_call: TRBV6-1
clone_size: .
cdr3_nt: TGTGCCAGCAGTGATCGACTAGCGGGGTTGACAGATACGCAGTATTTT
cdr3_aa: CASSDRLAGLTDTQYF

j_call: TRBJ1-2
d_call: .
v_call: TRBV5-6
clone_size: .
cdr3_nt: TGTGCCAGCAGCTCGAGCGCGGGGGAAAGGGGAGGCTACACCTTT
cdr3_aa: CASSSSAGERGGYTF

j_call: TRBJ2-2
d_call: .
v_call: TRBV13
clone_size: .
cdr3_nt: TGTGCCAGCAGCTTACAGGGGAATCACGGGGAGCTGTTTTTT
cdr3_aa: CASSLQGNHGELFF

j_call: TRBJ1-4
d_call: .
v_call: TRBV6-1
clone_size: .
cdr3_nt: TGTGCCAGCAGGCAGGGTGAATCGGGAAAACTGTTTTTT
cdr3_aa: CASRQGESGKLFF

j_call: TRBJ2-7
d_call: .
v_call: TRBV6-5
clone_size: .
cdr3_nt: TGTGCCAGCAGTTTTTCGGTTGGGAGCTCCTACGAGCAGTACTTC
cdr3_aa: CASSFSVGSSYEQYF

j_call: TRBJ2-3
d_call: .
v_call: TRBV18
clone_size: .
cdr3_nt: TGTGCCAGCTCCCCCGACTGGACAGATACGCAGTATTTT
cdr3_aa: CASSPDWTDTQYF